This T cell receptor beta chain appears in the sequencing data of a study of tumor T cells in aggressive B-cell lymphoma (TCRdb year 2017). The method was the immunoSEQ multiplex PCR assay. TCRdb provides this immuneACCESS table in a form limited to in-frame rearrangements. Some clones are lacking; in checked studies, under half of them reflect an unresolved V gene, and why the rest are absent is not known. The sample data list just over 1,500 clones, and 93% of these were observed just once. Clones ranked in the top ten supply under 4% of the sample. A note on this clone: Its antigen is still unknown. No qualities accompany the bases; no much larger clone lies one base away.

Sequences MNHNS (CDR1) and SASEGT (CDR2) are obtained from the germline V gene. Spanning cysteine to phenylalanine, the CDR3 consists of 13 amino acids. The sequence is cut down to CDR3 DNA, 39 bases in frame from base 1. V has 11 bases trimmed and J has 2 bases trimmed; junction bases matching no gene number 4. The sequence derives from an adult with diffuse large B cell lymphoma. The V and J genes are TRBV6-1 and TRBJ1-4; the central 8 bases match TRBD1. The sequenced sample was tumor tissue. The nucleotides are TGTGCCTCCCAGGGGGCCACTAATGAAAAACTGTTTTTT. Translated, this is CASQGATNEKLFF.